These 15 T cell receptor beta chains were sequenced from one sample in a study of T cell changes during pregnancy in multiple sclerosis. Using immunoSEQ multiplex PCR, the repertoire was profiled, and TCRdb retains in-frame clones only, with some absent. The sample comprises approximately 69,000 clones, roughly 91% of which are singletons, and about 0.3% rests with the top ten. Sequencing was performed on CD4+ T cells from peripheral blood mononuclear cells, taken in the third trimester of pregnancy. The receptor set was obtained from a female donor in good health, enrolled as a control in a pregnancy study.

This chain links TRBV7-2 with TRBJ1-4, with D maybe TRBD1 (5 bases). Germline V CDR1 and CDR2: SGHTA, FQGNSA. V lost 1 base, J lost 7 bases, and 7 bases lay in between. The CDR3 contains 13 residues. The CDR3 DNA reads as TGTGCCAGCAGCTTAGGGGGGGGTGAAAAACTGTTTTTT. It is translated as CASSLGGGEKLFF.

V is TRBV21-1 and J is TRBJ2-2; the D segment call TRBD1 is taken from the table without a DNA check. TRBV21-1 is reported as a pseudogene. This CDR3 is built from 17 residues. CDR3 amino acids: CASSKHTGTPNTGELFF. CDR3 DNA sequence: TGTGCCAGCAGCAAACATACCGGGACACCAAACACCGGGGAGCTGTTTTTT.

J is TRBJ1-3 and V is TRBV7-3; the D is unclear. The CDR3 is made up of 14 amino acids. Germline V lookup: CDR1 SGHTA, CDR2 FQGTGA. V was pared by 0 bases and J by 3 bases, with 6 bases between. CDR3 DNA sequence: TGTGCCAGCAGCTTAACGTCTTATGGAAACACCATATATTTT. Its translation is CASSLTSYGNTIYF.

The V and J genes are TRBV10-1 and TRBJ2-5; no clear D. The CDR3 consists of 11 residues. V was shortened by 8 bases and J by 4 bases, with 8 bases between the two germline ends. Germline V gives CDR1 WNHNN, CDR2 SYGVQD (reference sequence). CDR3 sequence reads: CASDIGETQYF. CDR3 DNA: TGCGCCAGCGACATTGGAGAGACCCAGTACTTC.

The V gene is TRBV11-2, the J gene TRBJ1-3; D is ambiguous. The ends were cut back, 1 base at V and 0 bases at J, with 4 bases in the middle. Germline V lookup: CDR1 SGHAT, CDR2 FQNNGV. The CDR3 runs to 14 residues. CDR3: CASSLVFSGNTIYF. In DNA form, the CDR3 reads TGTGCCAGCAGCTTAGTCTTCTCTGGAAACACCATATATTTT.

With regard to this clone: The sample holds other DNA sequences that translate to the same CDR3. The V gene is TRBV7-3, the J gene TRBJ2-5; TRBD2 aligns across 8 bases. The length of the CDR3 is 13 residues. Losses at the gene ends were 5 bases for V and 2 bases for J; bases not matched to a gene: 1. Germline V gene sequence: CDR1 SGHTA, CDR2 FQGTGA. Here the CDR3 DNA reads TGTGCCAGCAGCCGCGGGGGGCAAGAGACCCAGTACTTC. Residues: CASSRGGQETQYF.

The rearrangement links TRBV7-2 to TRBJ2-3, with 10 positions matching TRBD2. The length of the CDR3 is 15 residues. Per germline, CDR1 SGHTA and CDR2 FQGNSA. Trimming removed 4 bases from V and 6 bases from J; junction bases left unmatched: 7. CDR3 nucleotide sequence: TGTGCCAGCAGCTCGCTAGCGGGGGTGTGGGATACGCAGTATTTT. Translating gives CASSSLAGVWDTQYF.

The rearrangement joins TRBV6-6 to TRBJ1-2; a weak D match, TRBD1 (6 bases). Germline V gene data show CDR1 as MNHNY and CDR2 as SVGAGI (reference sequence). Trimming cost V 6 bases and J 6 bases, with 14 bases left between them. The CDR3 is 13 residues long. The CDR3 DNA reads as TGTGCCAGCAGGACCCGGGACAATGATGGCTACACCTTC. It encodes CASRTRDNDGYTF.

In this sample, this clone turned up once. The J gene is TRBJ1-6, the V gene TRBV9; no clear D gene. Germline CDR1 reads SGDLS; CDR2 reads YYNGEE. This CDR3 contains 12 residues. V dropped 2 bases and J dropped 9 bases, with 6 bases sitting between them. As DNA, the CDR3 is TGTGCCAGCAGCGTCCCAGGTTCACCCCTCCACTTT. Translating gives CASSVPGSPLHF.

J is TRBJ2-4 and V is TRBV27, with D perhaps matching TRBD2 (5 bases). Germline CDR1 reads MNHEY; CDR2 reads SMNVEV (reference sequence). The CDR3 is 13 residues long. Trimming stripped 7 bases from V and 7 bases from J, with 14 bases between. The DNA of the CDR3 is TGTGCCAGCACCCCCGGTCGAGGGAACATTCAGTACTTC. Amino acid sequence: CASTPGRGNIQYF.

This clone occurred once. V is TRBV4-3 and J is TRBJ2-4, with 10 bases aligning to TRBD1. Germline CDR1 reads LGHNA; CDR2 reads YSLEER. V lost 2 bases, J lost 7 bases, and 5 bases stayed unmatched. This CDR3 is 15 amino acids long. As DNA, the CDR3 is TGCGCCAGCAGCCAACCGGGACAGGGGAGGAACATTCAGTACTTC. It codes for CASSQPGQGRNIQYF.

The chain uses TRBV5-4 and TRBJ2-1; 11 positions agree with TRBD2. The J segment lost 8 bases and the V segment lost 0 bases, leaving 7 bases of the junction unmatched. This CDR3 has 16 amino acids. CDR1 is SGHNT and CDR2 is YYREEE in the germline V gene (reference sequence). CDR3 protein: CASSLGSGGATYEQFF. The CDR3 nucleotides read TGTGCCAGCAGCTTGGGTAGCGGGGGGGCTACGTATGAGCAGTTCTTC. Using reference TRBV5-4 and TRBJ2-1 for the parts outside the CDR3, the full variable domain is ETGVTQSPTHLIKTRGQQVTLRCSSQSGHNTVSWYQQALGQGPQFIFQYYREEENGRGNFPPRFSGLQFPNYSSELNVNALELDDSALYLCASSLGSGGATYEQFFGPGTRLTVL.

The J gene is TRBJ1-3, the V gene TRBV7-2; 7 bases match TRBD1. This CDR3 comprises 15 residues. Germline lookup yields CDR1 SGHTA and CDR2 FQGNSA. V dropped 2 bases and J dropped 4; count of bases not matched to a gene: 5. CDR3: CASSLPTGVGNTIYF. In DNA form, the CDR3 reads TGTGCCAGCAGCTTACCTACAGGGGTGGGAAACACCATATATTTT. Full variable domain (outside the CDR3, taken from reference TRBV7-2 and TRBJ1-3): GAGVSQSPSNKVTEKGKDVELRCDPISGHTALYWYRQSLGQGLEFLIYFQGNSAPDKSGLPSDRFSAERTGGSVSTLTIQRTQQEDSAVYLCASSLPTGVGNTIYFGEGSWLTVV.

The chain links TRBV19 to TRBJ2-1; D is perhaps TRBD2 (5 bases). Trimming took 4 bases from V and 7 from J, leaving 11 bases between them. Germline CDR1 is LNHDA and CDR2 is SQIVND (reference sequence). CDR3 size: 13 residues. Here the CDR3 DNA reads TGTGCCAGTAGTACAACGGGGAGAAATGAGCAGTTCTTC. Translating gives CASSTTGRNEQFF.

The chain employs TRBV5-4 and TRBJ1-3; no definite D call. This CDR3 has 14 amino acids. Trimming pared 1 base from V and 6 bases from J, leaving 11 bases between. Germline-derived CDR1 and CDR2 are SGHNT and YYREEE (reference sequence). The CDR3 here is CASSLREGLNTIYF. The CDR3 coding sequence is TGTGCCAGCAGCTTGAGGGAGGGCTTAAACACCATATATTTT.